The 13 T cell receptor beta chains in this list originate from one sample, sequenced in a study of PD-1 blockade in classical Hodgkin lymphoma. Time point: cycle 4 day 1 (C4D1), after 5 to 7 weeks of nivolumab. No patient escaped relapse after autologous stem cell transplantation, and brentuximab vedotin exposure varied. Profiling relied on immunoSEQ multiplex PCR, and the TCRdb table lists in-frame clones only, not all of them. The table has fewer than 25,000 clones, about 86% seen once; the top ten hold 6.2%. This specimen consisted of peripheral blood mononuclear cells (PBMCs), obtained before the fourth cycle of nivolumab. The receptors originated from a human donor with classical Hodgkin lymphoma.

In its sample, this clone was seen once. The chain uses TRBV27 and TRBJ1-5; 7 positions match TRBD1. V lost 6 bases, J lost 5 bases, and 13 bases stayed unmatched. The CDR3 contains 16 residues. Looked up from germline, CDR1 is MNHEY and CDR2 is SMNVEV (reference sequence). The chain's CDR3 is CASSSGRDRLYQPQHF. CDR3 nucleotide sequence: TGTGCCAGCAGCTCGGGCCGGGACAGACTTTATCAGCCCCAGCATTTT.

This clone was recorded only once. The chain is built from TRBV7-6 and TRBJ2-1; D remains ambiguous. Germline-derived CDR1 and CDR2 are SGHVS and FNYEAQ. This CDR3 spans 13 amino acids. V was pared by 0 bases and J by 6 bases, with 6 bases between. The CDR3 nucleotides read TGTGCCAGCAGCTTAGCCCGAGGCAATGAGCAGTTCTTC. The encoded protein is CASSLARGNEQFF.

The chain has TRBV6-6 and TRBJ1-2, with 8 bases aligning to TRBD1. Germline lookup yields CDR1 MNHNY and CDR2 SVGAGI (reference sequence). J was trimmed by 7 bases and V by 2 bases; bases with no gene match: 3. The CDR3 totals 13 residues. The CDR3 nucleotides are TGTGCCAGCAGTTACCAGGGGGCGCCTGGCTACACCTTC. Its translation: CASSYQGAPGYTF.

The chain uses TRBV2 and TRBJ2-1; 8 nucleotides agree with TRBD2. CDR1 SNHLY and CDR2 FYNNEI come from the germline V gene. J gave up 7 bases and V 3 bases, and 11 bases lay outside the gene matches. The CDR3 spans 16 residues. The chain's CDR3 is CASSETGTRAGNEQFF. CDR3 bases: TGTGCCAGCAGTGAGACCGGGACTAGGGCGGGAAATGAGCAGTTCTTC.

This chain joins TRBV2 and TRBJ2-1; 7 bases fit TRBD2. The CDR3 has 14 residues. In germline, CDR1 is SNHLY, CDR2 FYNNEI. J was trimmed by 0 bases and V by 6 bases; bases with no gene match: 2. CDR3 DNA: TGTGCCAGCAGATTAGCGGGCTCCTACAATGAGCAGTTCTTC. It specifies CASRLAGSYNEQFF.

The count of this clone is one. Here the CDR3 DNA reads TGTGCCAGCAGCGTTCTTCCGGGCTCTGGAAACACCATATATTTT. It translates to CASSVLPGSGNTIYF. The J gene is TRBJ1-3, the V gene TRBV9; D is unclear. In germline, CDR1 is SGDLS, CDR2 YYNGEE. CDR3 length equals 15 residues. Trimming took 2 bases from V and 0 from J, leaving 9 bases between them.

The chain carries TRBV19 and TRBJ2-6, with 9 bases aligning to TRBD1. This CDR3 has 18 amino acids. Germline CDR1 and CDR2: LNHDA and SQIVND (reference sequence). J gave up 5 bases and V 4 bases, and 12 bases lay outside the gene matches. CDR3 loop: CASSNRDRATLWANVLTF. The CDR3 DNA sequence: TGTGCCAGTAGTAACCGGGACAGGGCAACCTTGTGGGCCAACGTCCTGACTTTC.

CDR3 nucleotide sequence: TGTGCCACCGAGGACATTCGTAATTCACCCCTCCACTTT. Residues: CATEDIRNSPLHF. The chain couples TRBV28 to TRBJ1-6; a possible D gene is TRBD1 (5 bases). The CDR3 sequence is 13 residues long. V dropped 10 bases and J dropped 6 bases, with 13 bases sitting between them. The V gene's germline CDR1 is MDHEN and CDR2 SYDVKM. The variable domain in full, with the rest retrieved from reference TRBV28 and TRBJ1-6, is DVKVTQSSRYLVKRTGEKVFLECVQDMDHENMFWYRQDPGLGLRLIYFSYDVKMKEKGDIPEGYSVSREKKERFSLILESASTNQTSMYLCATEDIRNSPLHFGNGTRLTVT.

The chain employs TRBV9 and TRBJ2-7, with 9 bases that match TRBD2. V lost 0 bases, J lost 1 base, and 2 bases stayed unmatched. CDR1 is SGDLS, CDR2 YYNGEE, per germline. The CDR3 has 15 residues. CDR3 sequence reads: CASSVGSGGSYEQYF. CDR3 coding DNA: TGTGCCAGCAGCGTAGGTAGCGGGGGATCCTACGAGCAGTACTTC.

The chain couples TRBV19 to TRBJ1-5; 10 bases match TRBD1. CDR1 is LNHDA, CDR2 SQIVND, per germline (reference sequence). The ends lost 3 bases at V and 3 bases at J; junction bases unmatched: 5. This CDR3 is 16 amino acids long. The CDR3 DNA follows: TGTGCCAGTAGTATGAGAGACAGGGGGCTCAATCAGCCCCAGCATTTT. Protein product: CASSMRDRGLNQPQHF.

As DNA, the CDR3 is TGTGCCAGCAGTTTAAGCAGGGATTATGGCTACACCTTC. It is translated as CASSLSRDYGYTF. The chain joins TRBV27 to TRBJ1-2; weak D call: TRBD1 (5 bases). The germline gives CDR1 MNHEY, CDR2 SMNVEV (reference sequence). This CDR3 region has 13 residues. Between the trimmed V and J ends, which lost 2 bases and 5 bases, there was a span of 9 bases.

Comments on this clone: An end of the junction differs from the germline gene, which may be a read error. This chain connects TRBV29-1 to TRBJ1-2, with a possible D match to TRBD1 (6 bases). From germline, CDR1 is SQVTM and CDR2 ANQGSEA. CDR3 length: 12 amino acids. The CDR3 DNA follows: TGCAGCGTTCAAGACAGGTACTATGGCTACACCTTC. Its protein is CSVQDRYYGYTF.

This sequence joins TRBV6-5 and TRBJ1-2, with TRBD1 identical over 9 bases. The CDR3 is 14 residues long. Germline CDR1 reads MNHEY; CDR2 reads SVGAGI. The V and J ends lost 4 bases and 3 bases, in that order; junction bases with no gene match: 3. The CDR3 DNA reads as TGTGCCAGCAGTTTTCGGACAGGGGACTATGGCTACACCTTC. It is translated as CASSFRTGDYGYTF.